A single sample is the source of the 13 T cell receptor beta chains below, sequenced in a study of T cell responses to AZD1222 COVID-19 vaccine. The data were produced by immunoSEQ multiplex PCR, yet TCRdb's version contains in-frame clones alone and is incomplete. Among approximately 100,000 clones listed, 87% were seen once. The sample in question was peripheral blood, obtained 28 days after the second AZD1222 dose. Source of these receptors: an adult who received the AZD1222 COVID-19 vaccine.

The V call is TRBV24-1, the J call TRBJ2-1; possibly TRBD1 for D (5 bases). In germline, CDR1 is KGHDR, CDR2 SFDVKD. This CDR3 contains 12 residues. V was pared by 5 bases and J by 10 bases, with 11 bases between. In DNA form, the CDR3 reads TGTGCCACCAGTGCAGGGTTACTAGAGCAGTTCTTC. Translation: CATSAGLLEQFF.

The V and J genes are TRBV27 and TRBJ1-1, with TRBD1 matching 7 bases. The CDR3 has 12 residues. Unmatched junction bases numbered 8, after V lost 5 bases and J lost 11 bases. From germline, CDR1 is MNHEY and CDR2 SMNVEV (reference sequence). This CDR3 reads CASSRPQGKAFF. CDR3 DNA: TGTGCCAGCAGTAGACCACAGGGGAAGGCTTTCTTT.

The V call is TRBV27, the J call TRBJ1-1; maybe TRBD1 (5 bases). CDR3 length equals 13 residues. Germline V gene lookup returns CDR1 MNHEY and CDR2 SMNVEV (reference sequence). The germline V and J ends were trimmed by 3 bases and 1 base, with 6 bases remaining between them. CDR3 loop: CASSFRANTEAFF. The CDR3 region has the DNA TGTGCCAGCAGTTTCAGGGCGAACACTGAAGCTTTCTTT.

V is TRBV7-6 and J is TRBJ2-5, with 8 nucleotides matching TRBD1. Germline V gene sequence: CDR1 SGHVS, CDR2 FNYEAQ. The ends lost 7 bases at V and 4 bases at J; junction bases unmatched: 14. The CDR3 has 16 amino acids. The DNA for the CDR3 is TGTGCCAGCACACCCAGTCAGGGGGCAGGCGGAGAGACCCAGTACTTC. Its protein product is CASTPSQGAGGETQYF.

The rearrangement joins TRBV20-1 to TRBJ1-1; no definite D call. The CDR3 loop spans 12 amino acids. The V end lost 3 bases, the J end lost 1 base, and 6 bases lay between the germline ends. The V gene's germline CDR1 is DFQATT and CDR2 SNEGSKA (reference sequence). The CDR3 coding sequence is TGCAGTGCTAGTAGGCAGAACACTGAAGCTTTCTTT. This codes for CSASRQNTEAFF.

This chain uses TRBV2 with TRBJ1-5; D is undetermined. The V end was cut by 1 base, the J end by 5 bases, with 12 bases between. Germline V gene lookup returns CDR1 SNHLY and CDR2 FYNNEI. The CDR3 consists of 15 residues. The CDR3 bases are TGTGCCAGCAGTGAAGGGGGATTACTACATCAGCCCCAGCATTTT. This encodes CASSEGGLLHQPQHF.

The chain joins TRBV20-1 to TRBJ1-1, with 9 bases lining up with TRBD1. Germline-derived CDR1 and CDR2 are DFQATT and SNEGSKA (reference sequence). J lost 6 bases, V lost 4 bases, and 0 bases had no gene match. The CDR3 runs to 11 residues. The CDR3 is CSANRGPEAFF. As DNA, the CDR3 is TGCAGTGCTAACAGGGGGCCTGAAGCTTTCTTT.

In the case of this clone: Additional DNA sequences in this sample encode the identical CDR3. This chain's CDR3 is CASSLEGQNYGYTF. The CDR3 bases are TGCGCCAGCAGCTTAGAGGGGCAAAACTATGGCTACACCTTC. The rearrangement uses TRBV5-1 and TRBJ1-2; D possibly corresponds to TRBD1 (5 bases). V lost 2 bases and J 2 bases, leaving 10 bases between the germline ends. The V gene's germline CDR1 is SGHRS and CDR2 YFSETQ. CDR3 length: 14 amino acids.

This chain connects TRBV5-1 to TRBJ2-1; 12 nucleotides match TRBD2. From germline, CDR1 is SGHRS and CDR2 YFSETQ. The CDR3 loop spans 17 amino acids. V shed 4 bases, J shed 5 bases, and the junction held 10 bases outside the gene matches. This CDR3 reads CASSDKIASGGDNEQFF. CDR3 DNA sequence: TGCGCCAGCAGCGATAAAATAGCTAGCGGGGGGGACAATGAGCAGTTCTTC. The full variable domain, rest sourced from reference TRBV5-1 and TRBJ2-1, is KAGVTQTPRYLIKTRGQQVTLSCSPISGHRSVSWYQQTPGQGLQFLFEYFSETQRNKGNFPGRFSGRQFSNSRSEMNVSTLELGDSALYLCASSDKIASGGDNEQFFGPGTRLTVL.

This clone has a single count. The chain joins TRBV28 to TRBJ2-5; 7 bases align to TRBD2. V shed 8 bases and J 7 bases; nucleotides not matched to a gene: 1. There are 10 residues in the CDR3. The germline gives CDR1 MDHEN, CDR2 SYDVKM. CDR3 loop: CASGRGTQYF. DNA of the CDR3: TGTGCCAGCGGGAGGGGGACCCAGTACTTC.

The rearrangement joins TRBV7-3 to TRBJ2-7; D remains ambiguous. The V and J ends lost 2 bases and 1 base respectively, with 12 bases between them. The CDR3 runs to 15 residues. Per germline, CDR1 SGHTA and CDR2 FQGTGA. CDR3 DNA: TGTGCCAGCAGCTTAGGGCTCGGCCCATCCTACGAGCAGTACTTC. Its protein product is CASSLGLGPSYEQYF.

The J gene is TRBJ2-5, the V gene TRBV19; D call uncertain. The V and J ends lost 0 bases and 5 bases respectively, with 10 bases between them. The CDR3 contains 14 residues. Germline CDR1 and CDR2: LNHDA and SQIVND (reference sequence). This CDR3 reads CASSIDQQLETQYF. The CDR3 nucleotides are TGTGCCAGTAGTATAGATCAACAGTTGGAGACCCAGTACTTC.

The V gene is TRBV30, the J gene TRBJ1-5; the D gene is possibly TRBD1 (6 bases). V was pared by 3 bases and J by 0 bases, with 12 bases between. The CDR3 runs to 15 residues. CDR1 is GTSNPN and CDR2 is SVGIG in the germline V gene (reference sequence). The CDR3 region is CAWSGGHYSNQPQHF. The CDR3 DNA is TGTGCCTGGAGCGGGGGACATTATAGCAATCAGCCCCAGCATTTT.